The 16 T cell receptor beta chains presented below share a single source sample, sequenced in a study of blood T cell repertoires in COVID-19 (dated by TCRdb to 2020 to 2021). Receptor libraries were prepared by the immunoSEQ multiplex PCR assay. TCRdb took this table from immuneACCESS and kept in-frame rearrangements with V and J called. Such tables lack part of the clones; where checked against another copy, unresolved V genes explain under half of the gap, and the rest is unexplained. Recorded for this sample are 250,000 to 350,000 clones; about nine tenths of them occurred a single time. The top ten clonotypes cover approximately 7.5% of the sample. Sequenced material: peripheral blood. Every receptor here comes from a woman aged 25 to 39 with COVID-19, enrolled during active disease.

This clone occurred a few times. The same CDR3 arises from other DNA sequences in this sample as well. The chain links TRBV5-1 to TRBJ2-5; 7 bases are a match to TRBD2. Germline V gives CDR1 SGHRS, CDR2 YFSETQ. The CDR3 extends over 14 amino acids. The J segment lost 1 base and the V segment lost 0 bases, leaving 0 bases of the junction unmatched. For the CDR3, the DNA is TGCGCCAGCAGCTTGGGGGGGGGCCAAGAGACCCAGTACTTC. Encoded protein: CASSLGGGQETQYF.

This sequence joins TRBV7-9 and TRBJ2-7; D gene unclear. With 4 bases removed from V and 7 bases from J, the gap between germline ends came to 8 bases. Germline CDR1 SEHNR, CDR2 FQNEAQ (reference sequence). The CDR3 loop spans 11 amino acids. The CDR3 DNA follows: TGTGCCAGCAGCTCCTCCCGGGAGCAGTACTTC. It is translated as CASSSSREQYF.

This clone was detected only a few times. The rearrangement joins TRBV19 to TRBJ1-5; TRBD1 agrees at 11 bases. This CDR3 comprises 15 residues. Germline V CDR1 and CDR2: LNHDA, SQIVND (reference sequence). J was trimmed by 4 bases and V by 5 bases; bases with no gene match: 4. The CDR3 region is CASSAGTGGNQPQHF. The DNA of the CDR3 is TGTGCCAGTAGTGCAGGGACAGGGGGAAATCAGCCCCAGCATTTT.

The rearrangement joins TRBV19 to TRBJ1-5; possible D gene TRBD1, 5 bases. CDR3 length: 15 residues. Trimming stripped 5 bases from V and 1 base from J, with 12 bases between. Germline CDR1 LNHDA, CDR2 SQIVND (reference sequence). CDR3 nucleotide sequence: TGTGCCAGTAGTGTCTCAGGGTCGAGCAATCAGCCCCAGCATTTT. As protein: CASSVSGSSNQPQHF.

The CDR3 DNA reads TGTGCCAGTGGGACAGAGTTCTACGAGCAGTACTTC. Its translation is CASGTEFYEQYF. The genes are TRBV27 and TRBJ2-7, with 7 bases aligning to TRBD1. V was pared by 9 bases and J by 3 bases, with 5 bases of the junction left unmatched. The CDR3 runs to 12 residues. Germline V gene sequence: CDR1 MNHEY, CDR2 SMNVEV (reference sequence).

V gene TRBV27 combines with J gene TRBJ2-3, with D tentatively TRBD2 (5 bases). The CDR3 extends over 13 amino acids. V lost 4 bases, J lost 1 base, and 6 bases lay in between. Germline V gene lookup returns CDR1 MNHEY and CDR2 SMNVEV (reference sequence). CDR3 residues: CASSYSGTDTQYF. As DNA, the CDR3 is TGTGCCAGCAGTTATAGCGGCACAGATACGCAGTATTTT.

This sequence joins TRBV7-2 and TRBJ1-2; 8 bases fit TRBD1. The CDR3 contains 16 residues. V gave up 2 bases and J gave up 4 bases; unmatched junction bases: 9. Germline loops: CDR1 SGHTA, CDR2 FQGNSA. The chain's CDR3 is CASSLLRGRGFYGYTF. The DNA for the CDR3 is TGTGCCAGCAGCTTACTCAGGGGGCGCGGATTCTATGGCTACACCTTC.

The chain carries TRBV28 and TRBJ1-1; D unclear. Germline V CDR1 and CDR2: MDHEN, SYDVKM. The CDR3 contains 14 residues. Trimming took off 8 bases at V and 0 bases at J, with 13 bases between the two ends. This CDR3 reads CASFHGDLNTEAFF. The CDR3 DNA reads as TGTGCCAGCTTTCACGGCGACTTGAACACTGAAGCTTTCTTT.

The chain combines TRBV28 with TRBJ1-1; 9 positions match TRBD1. Trimming at V came to 6 bases and at J to 3 bases, leaving 8 bases not matched to a gene. Germline assignment: CDR1 MDHEN and CDR2 SYDVKM. CDR3 length: 15 residues. The CDR3 coding sequence is TGTGCCAGCAGAAGGCTCGGACAGGGGTACACTGAAGCTTTCTTT. This sequence encodes CASRRLGQGYTEAFF.

The chain carries TRBV6-5 and TRBJ1-6; 7 positions match TRBD1. The junction had 8 bases not matched to a gene; V was cut back by 6 bases and J by 6 bases. Per the germline V gene, CDR1 is MNHEY and CDR2 is SVGAGI. CDR3 size: 15 residues. The CDR3 region has the DNA TGTGCCAGCAGGAAGACAGGGACGAGTAATTCACCCCTCCACTTT. Protein: CASRKTGTSNSPLHF.

This clone was recorded once. The chain joins TRBV28 to TRBJ1-5; TRBD1 might be the D (5 bases). Germline loops: CDR1 MDHEN, CDR2 SYDVKM. Trimming shortened V by 2 bases and J by 3 bases, and 11 bases separated the two germline ends. The CDR3 consists of 15 residues. CDR3 protein: CASSLPRGINQPQHF. The CDR3, as DNA: TGTGCCAGCAGTTTACCAAGGGGAATCAATCAGCCCCAGCATTTT.

The rearrangement uses TRBV19 and TRBJ1-4; D not resolved. The CDR3 is 15 amino acids. CDR1 is LNHDA and CDR2 is SQIVND in the germline V gene (reference sequence). V gave up 3 bases and J gave up 6 bases, with 14 bases separating them. The CDR3 region is CASSIPLLRDEKLFF. CDR3 DNA sequence: TGTGCCAGTAGTATCCCCCTTCTTCGTGATGAAAAACTGTTTTTT.

The V and J genes are TRBV29-1 and TRBJ2-7, with 8 bases fitting TRBD2. With 4 bases clipped from V and 1 base from J, the junction kept 3 bases outside the gene matches. The germline V gene has CDR1 SQVTM and CDR2 ANQGSEA. This CDR3 region has 13 residues. The CDR3 loop is CSVVTSASYEQYF. CDR3 DNA: TGCAGCGTTGTGACTAGCGCTTCCTACGAGCAGTACTTC.

The chain combines TRBV27 with TRBJ1-2; D uncertain. Germline lookup yields CDR1 MNHEY and CDR2 SMNVEV (reference sequence). The CDR3 sequence is 14 residues long. Trimming left V 6 bases short and J 0 bases short, with 11 bases between. DNA of the CDR3: TGTGCCAGCAGCTCTTACAGATCTAACTATGGCTACACCTTC. This translates into CASSSYRSNYGYTF.

This chain links TRBV12-3 or TRBV12-4 with TRBJ2-3; D not resolved. Trimming left V 5 bases short and J 14 bases short, with 14 bases between. The CDR3 contains 11 residues. The chain's CDR3 is CASSPSGVRYF. CDR3 in DNA: TGTGCCAGCAGTCCCTCCGGAGTAAGGTATTTT.

The genes are TRBV28 and TRBJ2-7; TRBD1 matches at 7 bases. This CDR3 has 16 residues. The V and J ends lost 7 bases and 2 bases, in that order; junction bases with no gene match: 14. Germline V gives CDR1 MDHEN, CDR2 SYDVKM. The CDR3 is CASISSTGAVTYEQYF. The CDR3 nucleotides read TGTGCCAGCATCTCCTCCACAGGGGCTGTGACCTACGAGCAGTACTTC.